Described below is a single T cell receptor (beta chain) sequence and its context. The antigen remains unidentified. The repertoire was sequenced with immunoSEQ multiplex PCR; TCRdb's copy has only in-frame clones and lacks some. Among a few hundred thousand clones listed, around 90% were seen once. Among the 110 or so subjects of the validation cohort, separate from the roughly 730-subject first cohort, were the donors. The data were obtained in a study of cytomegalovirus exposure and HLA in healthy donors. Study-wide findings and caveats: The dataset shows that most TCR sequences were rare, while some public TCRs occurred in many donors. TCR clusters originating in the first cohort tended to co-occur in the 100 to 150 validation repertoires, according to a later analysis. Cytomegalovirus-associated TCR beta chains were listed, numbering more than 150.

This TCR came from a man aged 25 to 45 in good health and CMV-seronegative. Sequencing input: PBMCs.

CDR3 amino acids: CASSWTGDTGNTIYF. In DNA, the CDR3 is TGTGCCAGCAGCTGGACAGGAGACACTGGAAACACCATATATTTT. J is TRBJ1-3 and V is TRBV6-6, with 7 positions matching TRBD1. The ends lost 6 bases at V and 2 bases at J; junction bases unmatched: 7. Germline CDR1 and CDR2: MNHNY and SVGAGI (reference sequence). CDR3 length equals 15 residues.